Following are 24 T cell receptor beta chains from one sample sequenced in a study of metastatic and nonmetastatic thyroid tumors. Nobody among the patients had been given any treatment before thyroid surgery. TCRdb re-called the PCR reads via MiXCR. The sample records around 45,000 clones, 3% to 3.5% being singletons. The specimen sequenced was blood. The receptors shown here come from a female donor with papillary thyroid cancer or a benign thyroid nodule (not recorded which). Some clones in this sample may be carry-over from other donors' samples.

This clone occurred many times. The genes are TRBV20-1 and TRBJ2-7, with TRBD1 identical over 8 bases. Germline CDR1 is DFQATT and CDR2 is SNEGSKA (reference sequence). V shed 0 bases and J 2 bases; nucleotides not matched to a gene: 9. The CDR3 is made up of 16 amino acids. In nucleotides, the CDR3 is TGCAGTGCTAGAGACCCAGGGGGCCCCAGCACCTACGAGCAGTACTTC. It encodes CSARDPGGPSTYEQYF.

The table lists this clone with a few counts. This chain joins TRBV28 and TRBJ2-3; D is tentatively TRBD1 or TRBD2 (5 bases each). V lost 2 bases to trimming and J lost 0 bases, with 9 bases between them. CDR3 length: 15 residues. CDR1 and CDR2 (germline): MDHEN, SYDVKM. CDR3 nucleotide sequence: TGTGCCAGCAGTTTAGGGGGAACTAGCACAGATACGCAGTATTTT. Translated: CASSLGGTSTDTQYF.

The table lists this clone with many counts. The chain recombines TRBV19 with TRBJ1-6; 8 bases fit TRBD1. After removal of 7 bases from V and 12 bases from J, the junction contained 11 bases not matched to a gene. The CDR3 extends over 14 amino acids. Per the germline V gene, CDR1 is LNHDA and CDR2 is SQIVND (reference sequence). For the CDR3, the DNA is TGTGCCAGTACGATGACAGGGGAGCGCAGACCCCTCCACTTT. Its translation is CASTMTGERRPLHF.

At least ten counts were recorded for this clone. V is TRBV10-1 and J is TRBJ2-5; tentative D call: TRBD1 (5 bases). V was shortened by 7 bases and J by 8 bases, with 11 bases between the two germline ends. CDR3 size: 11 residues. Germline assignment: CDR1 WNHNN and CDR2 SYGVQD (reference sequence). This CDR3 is CASIGVETQYF. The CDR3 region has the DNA TGCGCCAGCATAGGGGTGGAAACCCAGTACTTC.

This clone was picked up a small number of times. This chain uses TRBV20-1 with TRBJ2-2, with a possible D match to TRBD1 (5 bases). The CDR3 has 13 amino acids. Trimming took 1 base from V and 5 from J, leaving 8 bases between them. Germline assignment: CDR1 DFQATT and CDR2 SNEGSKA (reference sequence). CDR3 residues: CSARAPGTGELFF. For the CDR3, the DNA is TGCAGTGCTAGAGCACCAGGGACCGGGGAGCTGTTTTTT.

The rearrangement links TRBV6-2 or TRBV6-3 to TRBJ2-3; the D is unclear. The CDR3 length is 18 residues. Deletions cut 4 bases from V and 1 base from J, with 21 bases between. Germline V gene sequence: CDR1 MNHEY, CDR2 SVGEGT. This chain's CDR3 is CASSSKSISVGGTDTQYF. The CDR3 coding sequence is TGTGCCAGCAGTTCAAAGTCCATCAGCGTGGGCGGCACAGATACGCAGTATTTT.

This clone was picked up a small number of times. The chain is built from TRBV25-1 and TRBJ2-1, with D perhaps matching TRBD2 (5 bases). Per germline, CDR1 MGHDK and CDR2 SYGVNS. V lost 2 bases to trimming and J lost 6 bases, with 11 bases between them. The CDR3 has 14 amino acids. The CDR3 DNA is TGTGCCAGCAGTGAACCCTACCGGGGCAATGAGCAGTTCTTC. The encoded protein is CASSEPYRGNEQFF.

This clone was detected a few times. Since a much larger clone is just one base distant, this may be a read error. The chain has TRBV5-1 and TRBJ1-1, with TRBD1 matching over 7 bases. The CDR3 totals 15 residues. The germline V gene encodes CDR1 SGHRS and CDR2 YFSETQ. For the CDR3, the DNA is TGCGCCAGCAGCCCCGGGACAGCGGAGAACACTGAAACTTTCTTT. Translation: CASSPGTAENTETFF. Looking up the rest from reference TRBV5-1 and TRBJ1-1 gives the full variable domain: KAGVTQTPRYLIKTRGQQVTLSCSPISGHRSVSWYQQTPGQGLQFLFEYFSETQRNKGNFPGRFSGRQFSNSRSEMNVSTLELGDSALYLCASSPGTAENTETFFGQGTRLTVV.

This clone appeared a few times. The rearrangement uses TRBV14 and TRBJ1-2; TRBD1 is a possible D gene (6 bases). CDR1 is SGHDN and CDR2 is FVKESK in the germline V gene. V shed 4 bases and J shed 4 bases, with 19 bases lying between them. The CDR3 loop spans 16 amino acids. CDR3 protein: CASSRVTGRSPYGYTF. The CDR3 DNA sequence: TGTGCCAGCAGCCGAGTGACAGGACGCTCTCCCTATGGCTACACCTTC.

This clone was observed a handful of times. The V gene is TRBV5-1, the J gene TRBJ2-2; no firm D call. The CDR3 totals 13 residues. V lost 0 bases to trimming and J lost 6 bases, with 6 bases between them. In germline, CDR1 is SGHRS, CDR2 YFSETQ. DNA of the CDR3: TGCGCCAGCAGCTTGGATCCCCCCGGGGAGCTGTTTTTT. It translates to CASSLDPPGELFF.

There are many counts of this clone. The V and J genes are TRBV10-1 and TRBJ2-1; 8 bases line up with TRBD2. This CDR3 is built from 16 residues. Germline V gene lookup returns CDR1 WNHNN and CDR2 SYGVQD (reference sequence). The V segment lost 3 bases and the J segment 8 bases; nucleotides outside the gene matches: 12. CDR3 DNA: TGCGCCAGCAGTGACCCCGGGGGGGTAGGAGTCGATGAGCAGTTCTTC. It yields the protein CASSDPGGVGVDEQFF.

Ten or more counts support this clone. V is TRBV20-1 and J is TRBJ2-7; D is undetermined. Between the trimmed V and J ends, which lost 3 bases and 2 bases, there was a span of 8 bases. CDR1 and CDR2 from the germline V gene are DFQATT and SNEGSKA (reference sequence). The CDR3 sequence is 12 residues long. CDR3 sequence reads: CSASNSPYEQYF. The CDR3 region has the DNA TGCAGTGCTAGCAACAGCCCCTACGAGCAGTACTTC.

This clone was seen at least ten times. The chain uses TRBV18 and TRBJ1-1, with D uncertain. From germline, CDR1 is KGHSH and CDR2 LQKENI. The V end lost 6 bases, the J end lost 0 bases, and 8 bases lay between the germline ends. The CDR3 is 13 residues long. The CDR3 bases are TGTGCCAGCTCGCCCCAAATGAACACTGAAGCTTTCTTT. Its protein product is CASSPQMNTEAFF.

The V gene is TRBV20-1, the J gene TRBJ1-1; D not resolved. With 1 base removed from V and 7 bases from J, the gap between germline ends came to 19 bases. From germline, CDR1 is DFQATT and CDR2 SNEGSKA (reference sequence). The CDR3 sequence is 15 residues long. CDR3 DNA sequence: TGCAGTGCTAGAGTCCGGGCAGCAGTAAACCATGAAGCTTTCTTT. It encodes CSARVRAAVNHEAFF.

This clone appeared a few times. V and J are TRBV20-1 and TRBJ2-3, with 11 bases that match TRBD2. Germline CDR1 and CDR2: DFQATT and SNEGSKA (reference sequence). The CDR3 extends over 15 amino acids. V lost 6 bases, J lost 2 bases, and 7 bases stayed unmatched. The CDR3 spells CSANLAGGSTDTQYF. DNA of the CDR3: TGCAGTGCGAATCTAGCGGGAGGCTCCACAGATACGCAGTATTTT.

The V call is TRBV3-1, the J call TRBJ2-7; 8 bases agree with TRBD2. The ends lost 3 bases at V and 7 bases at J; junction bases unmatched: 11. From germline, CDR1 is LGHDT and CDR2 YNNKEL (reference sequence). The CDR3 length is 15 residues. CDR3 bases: TGTGCCAGCAGCCATACCCTAGCGGGCAGTAATGAGCAGTACTTC. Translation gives CASSHTLAGSNEQYF.

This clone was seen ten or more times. The chain's CDR3 is CASSLNLQPQHF. For the CDR3, the DNA is TGTGCCAGTAGCCTTAATCTTCAGCCCCAGCATTTT. This chain uses TRBV19 with TRBJ1-5; D ambiguous. The germline gives CDR1 LNHDA, CDR2 SQIVND (reference sequence). V was cut by 6 bases and J by 6 bases, with 9 bases left in between. This CDR3 region has 12 residues. Together with reference TRBV19 and TRBJ1-5, the CDR3 gives the full variable domain: DGGITQSPKYLFRKEGQNVTLSCEQNLNHDAMYWYRQDPGQGLRLIYYSQIVNDFQKGDIAEGYSVSREKKESFPLTVTSAQKNPTAFYLCASSLNLQPQHFGDGTRLSIL.

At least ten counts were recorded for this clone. CDR3 DNA: TGTGCCAGCACCCCCCCAAACGGACGTCGTTCCTACAATGAGCAGTTCTTC. Protein: CASTPPNGRRSYNEQFF. The chain links TRBV28 to TRBJ2-1; D not resolved. This CDR3 is built from 17 residues. Trimming took off 7 bases at V and 1 base at J, with 20 bases between the two ends. CDR1 and CDR2 (germline): MDHEN, SYDVKM.

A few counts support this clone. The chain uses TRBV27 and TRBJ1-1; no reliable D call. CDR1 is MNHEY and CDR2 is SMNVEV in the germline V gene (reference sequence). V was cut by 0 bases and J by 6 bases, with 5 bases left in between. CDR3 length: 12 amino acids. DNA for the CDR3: TGTGCCAGCAGTTTATCGAAATCTGAAGCTTTCTTT. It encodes CASSLSKSEAFF.

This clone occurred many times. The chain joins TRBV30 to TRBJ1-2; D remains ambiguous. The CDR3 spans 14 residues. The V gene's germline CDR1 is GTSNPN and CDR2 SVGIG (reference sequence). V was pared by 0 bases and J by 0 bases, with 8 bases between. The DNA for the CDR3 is TGTGCCTGGAGTGTCCTTACCTCTAACTATGGCTACACCTTC. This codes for CAWSVLTSNYGYTF. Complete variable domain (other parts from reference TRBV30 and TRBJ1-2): SQTIHQWPATLVQPVGSPLSLECTVEGTSNPNLYWYRQAAGRGLQLLFYSVGIGQISSEVPQNLSASRPQDRQFILSSKKLLLSDSGFYLCAWSVLTSNYGYTFGSGTRLTVV.

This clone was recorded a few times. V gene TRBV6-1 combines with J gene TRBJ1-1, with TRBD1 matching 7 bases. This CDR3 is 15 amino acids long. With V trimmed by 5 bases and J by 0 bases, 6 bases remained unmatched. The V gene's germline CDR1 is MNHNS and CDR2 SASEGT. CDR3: CASSQTGTLNTEAFF. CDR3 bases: TGTGCCAGCAGTCAGACAGGGACACTGAACACTGAAGCTTTCTTT.

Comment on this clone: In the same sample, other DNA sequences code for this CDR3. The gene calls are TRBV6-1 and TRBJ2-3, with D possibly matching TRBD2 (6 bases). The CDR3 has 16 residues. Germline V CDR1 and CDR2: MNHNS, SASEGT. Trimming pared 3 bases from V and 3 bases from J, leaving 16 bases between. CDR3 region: CASSDGAGSRTDTQYF. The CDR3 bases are TGTGCCAGCAGTGATGGTGCGGGATCGCGAACAGATACGCAGTATTTT.

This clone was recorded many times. The CDR3 sequence is CSAVLAGETQYF. The CDR3 region has the DNA TGCAGCGCAGTACTAGCGGGAGAGACCCAGTACTTC. The chain has TRBV29-1 and TRBJ2-5; TRBD2 matches at 9 bases. V was clipped by 7 bases and J by 4 bases; unmatched bases: 4. Germline CDR1 and CDR2: SQVTM and ANQGSEA. This CDR3 contains 12 residues.

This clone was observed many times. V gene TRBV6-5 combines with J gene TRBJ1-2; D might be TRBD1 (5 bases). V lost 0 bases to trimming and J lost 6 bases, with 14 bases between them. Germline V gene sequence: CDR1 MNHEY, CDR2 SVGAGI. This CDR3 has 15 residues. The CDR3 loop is CASSYSSQGVDGYTF. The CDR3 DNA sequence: TGTGCCAGCAGTTACTCGAGTCAAGGGGTTGATGGCTACACCTTC.